This T cell receptor beta chain was sequenced during a study of blood T cells in healthy people across ages. Points from the study as a whole: A strong correlation was found between TCR beta diversity and the percentage of naive T cells.

Worth noting for this clonotype: Its antigen remains unknown.

Germline V gives CDR1 SQVTM, CDR2 ANQGSEA. The CDR3 runs to 12 residues. V shed 6 bases and J shed 8 bases, with 16 bases lying between them. Through a sample-barcoded 5' primer and a J-beta primer mix, a second PCR was run for roughly 6 to 11 cycles. Samples each returned at least 2.5 million CDR3-containing paired-end reads. In TCRdb, the 5' RACE reads were re-called with MiXCR into one record per CDR3 protein. The sample lists around 800,000 distinct CDR3 sequences, 25% to 30% occurring once. This sample was also put to use in a study of T cells of mothers and their children. That work contributes: According to the study, all extracted RNA entered cDNA synthesis at roughly 1.5 ug per 15 ul.

The receptor comes from a boy younger than 18 in good health. This chain uses TRBV29-1 with TRBJ1-1, with D possibly TRBD1 on 6 matching bases. The specimen sequenced was blood. The CDR3 spells CSVKRDIGEAFF. The CDR3 coding sequence is TGCAGCGTAAAAAGGGACATAGGAGAAGCTTTCTTT.